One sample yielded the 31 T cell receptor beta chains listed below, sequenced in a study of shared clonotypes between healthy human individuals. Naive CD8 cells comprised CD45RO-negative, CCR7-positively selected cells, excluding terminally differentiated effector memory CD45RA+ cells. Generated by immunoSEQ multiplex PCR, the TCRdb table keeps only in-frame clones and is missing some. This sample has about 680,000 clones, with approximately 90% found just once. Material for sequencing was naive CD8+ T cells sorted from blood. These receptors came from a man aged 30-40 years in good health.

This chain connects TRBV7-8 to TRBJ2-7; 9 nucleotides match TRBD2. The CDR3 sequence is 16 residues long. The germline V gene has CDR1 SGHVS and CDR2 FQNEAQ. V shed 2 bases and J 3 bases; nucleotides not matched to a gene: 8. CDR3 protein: CASSLSAGGLYYEQYF. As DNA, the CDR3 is TGTGCCAGCAGCTTAAGCGCGGGAGGGCTCTACTACGAGCAGTACTTC.

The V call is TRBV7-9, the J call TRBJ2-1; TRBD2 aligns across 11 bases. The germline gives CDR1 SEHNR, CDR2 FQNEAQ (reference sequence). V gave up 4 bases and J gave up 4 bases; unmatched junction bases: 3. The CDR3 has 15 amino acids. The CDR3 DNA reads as TGTGCCAGCAGCTATAGCGGGAGGGCTTACAATGAGCAGTTCTTC. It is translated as CASSYSGRAYNEQFF.

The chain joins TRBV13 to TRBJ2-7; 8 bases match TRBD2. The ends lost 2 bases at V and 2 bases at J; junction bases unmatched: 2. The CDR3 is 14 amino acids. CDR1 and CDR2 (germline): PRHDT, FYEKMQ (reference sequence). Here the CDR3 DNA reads TGTGCCAGCAGCTTAACGGGAGGGCCCTACGAGCAGTACTTC. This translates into CASSLTGGPYEQYF.

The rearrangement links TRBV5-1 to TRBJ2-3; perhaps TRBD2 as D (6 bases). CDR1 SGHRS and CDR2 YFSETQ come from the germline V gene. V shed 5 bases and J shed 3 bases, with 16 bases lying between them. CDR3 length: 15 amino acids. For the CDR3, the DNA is TGCGCCAGCAGGTGGTGGGGACTCAGTACAGATACGCAGTATTTT. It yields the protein CASRWWGLSTDTQYF.

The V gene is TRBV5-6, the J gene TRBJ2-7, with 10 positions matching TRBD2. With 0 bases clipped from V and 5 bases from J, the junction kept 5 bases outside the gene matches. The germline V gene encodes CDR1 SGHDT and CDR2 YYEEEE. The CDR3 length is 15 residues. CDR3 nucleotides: TGTGCCAGCAGCTTGGGAGCGGGAGGGCATGACGAGCAGTACTTC. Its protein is CASSLGAGGHDEQYF.

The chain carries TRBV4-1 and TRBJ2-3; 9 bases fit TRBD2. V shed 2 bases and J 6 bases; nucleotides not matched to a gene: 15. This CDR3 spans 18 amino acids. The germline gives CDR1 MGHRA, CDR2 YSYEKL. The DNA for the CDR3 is TGCGCCAGCAGCCAAATCCAAGAGGCGGGAGGGCCTGGGGATACGCAGTATTTT. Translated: CASSQIQEAGGPGDTQYF.

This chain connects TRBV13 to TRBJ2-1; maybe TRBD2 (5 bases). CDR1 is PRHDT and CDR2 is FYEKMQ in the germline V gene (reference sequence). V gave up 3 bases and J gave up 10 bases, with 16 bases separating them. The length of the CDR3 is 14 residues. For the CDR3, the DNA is TGTGCCAGCAGCTTGGGAGTTGGGGTTTCGGAGCAGTTCTTC. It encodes CASSLGVGVSEQFF.

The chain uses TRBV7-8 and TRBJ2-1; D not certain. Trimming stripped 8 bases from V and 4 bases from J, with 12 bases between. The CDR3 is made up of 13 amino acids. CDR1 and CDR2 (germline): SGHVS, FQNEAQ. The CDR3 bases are TGTGCCAGCGGAGACATCTTTTACAATGAGCAGTTCTTC. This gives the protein CASGDIFYNEQFF.

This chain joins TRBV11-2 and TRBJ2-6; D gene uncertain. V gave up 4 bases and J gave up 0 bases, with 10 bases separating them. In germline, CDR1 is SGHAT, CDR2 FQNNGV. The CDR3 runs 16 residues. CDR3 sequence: CASSSLQSSGANVLTF. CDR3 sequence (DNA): TGTGCCAGCAGCTCTCTTCAGAGCTCTGGGGCCAACGTCCTGACTTTC.

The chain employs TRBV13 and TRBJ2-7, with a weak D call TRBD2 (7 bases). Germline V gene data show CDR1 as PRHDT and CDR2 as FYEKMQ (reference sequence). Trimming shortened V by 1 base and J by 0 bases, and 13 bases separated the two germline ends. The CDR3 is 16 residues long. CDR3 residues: CASSLVGGALSYEQYF. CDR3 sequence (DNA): TGTGCCAGCAGCTTAGTAGGGGGGGCCCTCTCCTACGAGCAGTACTTC.

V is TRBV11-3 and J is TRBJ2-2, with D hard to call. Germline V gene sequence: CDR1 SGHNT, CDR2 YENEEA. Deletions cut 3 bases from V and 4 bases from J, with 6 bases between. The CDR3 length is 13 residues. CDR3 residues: CASSFSLTGELFF. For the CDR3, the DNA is TGTGCCAGCAGCTTTAGCCTCACCGGGGAGCTGTTTTTT.

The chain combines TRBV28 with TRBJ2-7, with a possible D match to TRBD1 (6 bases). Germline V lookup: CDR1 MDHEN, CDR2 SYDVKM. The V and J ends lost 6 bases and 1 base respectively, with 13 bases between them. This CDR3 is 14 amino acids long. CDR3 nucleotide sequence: TGTGCCAGCAGACCGCTGGACAGTTCCTACGAGCAGTACTTC. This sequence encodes CASRPLDSSYEQYF. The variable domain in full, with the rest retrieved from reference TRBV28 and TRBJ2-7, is DVKVTQSSRYLVKRTGEKVFLECVQDMDHENMFWYRQDPGLGLRLIYFSYDVKMKEKGDIPEGYSVSREKKERFSLILESASTNQTSMYLCASRPLDSSYEQYFGPGTRLTVT.

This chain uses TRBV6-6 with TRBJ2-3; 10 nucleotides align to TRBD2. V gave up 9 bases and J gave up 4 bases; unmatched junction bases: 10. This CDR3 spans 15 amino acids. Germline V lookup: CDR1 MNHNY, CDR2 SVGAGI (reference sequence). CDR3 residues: CARVPSGSLSDTQYF. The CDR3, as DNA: TGTGCCAGGGTCCCTAGCGGGAGTTTATCAGATACGCAGTATTTT.

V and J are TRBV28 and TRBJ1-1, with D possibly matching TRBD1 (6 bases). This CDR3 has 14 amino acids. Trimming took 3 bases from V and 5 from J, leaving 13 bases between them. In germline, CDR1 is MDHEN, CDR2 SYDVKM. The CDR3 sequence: CASSFRGGGTEAFF. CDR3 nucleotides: TGTGCCAGCAGTTTTCGGGGAGGGGGTACTGAAGCTTTCTTT.

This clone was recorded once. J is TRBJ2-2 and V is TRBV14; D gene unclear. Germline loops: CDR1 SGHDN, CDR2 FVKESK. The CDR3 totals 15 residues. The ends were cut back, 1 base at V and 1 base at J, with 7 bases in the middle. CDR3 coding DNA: TGTGCCAGCAGCCAAGTGGCTTTGAACACCGGGGAGCTGTTTTTT. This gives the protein CASSQVALNTGELFF.

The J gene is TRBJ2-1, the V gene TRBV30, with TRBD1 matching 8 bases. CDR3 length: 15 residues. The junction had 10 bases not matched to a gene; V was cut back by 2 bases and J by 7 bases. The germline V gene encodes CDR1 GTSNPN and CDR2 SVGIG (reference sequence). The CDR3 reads CAWSLGTGLGNEQFF. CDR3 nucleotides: TGTGCCTGGAGTCTTGGGACAGGTCTGGGGAATGAGCAGTTCTTC.

The CDR3 here is CASSSAGDLTYEQYF. The CDR3 region has the DNA TGCGCCAGCAGCTCAGCGGGAGACCTAACCTACGAGCAGTACTTC. The J gene is TRBJ2-7, the V gene TRBV5-1; TRBD2 matches at 8 bases. Germline-derived CDR1 and CDR2 are SGHRS and YFSETQ. The CDR3 totals 15 residues. J gave up 2 bases and V 3 bases, and 7 bases lay outside the gene matches.

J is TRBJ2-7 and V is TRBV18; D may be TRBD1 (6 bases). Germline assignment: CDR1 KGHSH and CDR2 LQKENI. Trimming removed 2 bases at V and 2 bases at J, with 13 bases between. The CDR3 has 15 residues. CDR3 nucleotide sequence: TGTGCCAGCTCACCAGGGCAGGGACAAACCTACGAGCAGTACTTC. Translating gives CASSPGQGQTYEQYF. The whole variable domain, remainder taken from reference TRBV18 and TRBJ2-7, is NAGVMQNPRHLVRRRGQEARLRCSPMKGHSHVYWYRQLPEEGLKFMVYLQKENIIDESGMPKERFSAEFPKEGPSILRIQQVVRGDSAAYFCASSPGQGQTYEQYFGPGTRLTVT.

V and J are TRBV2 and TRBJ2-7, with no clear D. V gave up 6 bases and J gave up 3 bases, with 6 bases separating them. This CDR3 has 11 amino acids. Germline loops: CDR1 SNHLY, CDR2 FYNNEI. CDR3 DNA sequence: TGTGCCAGCAGCCCCAACTACGAGCAGTACTTC. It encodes CASSPNYEQYF. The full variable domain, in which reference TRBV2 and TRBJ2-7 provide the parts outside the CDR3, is EPEVTQTPSHQVTQMGQEVILRCVPISNHLYFYWYRQILGQKVEFLVSFYNNEISEKSEIFDDQFSVERPDGSNFTLKIRSTKLEDSAMYFCASSPNYEQYFGPGTRLTVT.

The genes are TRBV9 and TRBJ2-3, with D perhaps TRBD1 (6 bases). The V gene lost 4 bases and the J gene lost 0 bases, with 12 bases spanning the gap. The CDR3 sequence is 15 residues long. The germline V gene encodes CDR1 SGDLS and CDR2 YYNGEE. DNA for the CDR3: TGTGCCAGCAGCCCCAGAGGACAGAGCACAGATACGCAGTATTTT. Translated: CASSPRGQSTDTQYF. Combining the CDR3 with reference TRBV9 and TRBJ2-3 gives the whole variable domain DSGVTQTPKHLITATGQRVTLRCSPRSGDLSVYWYQQSLDQGLQFLIQYYNGEERAKGNILERFSAQQFPDLHSELNLSSLELGDSALYFCASSPRGQSTDTQYFGPGTRLTVL.

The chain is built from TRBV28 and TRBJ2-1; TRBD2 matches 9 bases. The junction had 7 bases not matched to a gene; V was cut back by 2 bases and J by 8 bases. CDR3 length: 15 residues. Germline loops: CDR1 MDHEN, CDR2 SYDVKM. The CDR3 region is CASSLVLGGGDEQFF. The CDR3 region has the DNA TGTGCCAGCAGTTTAGTCCTAGGCGGGGGGGATGAGCAGTTCTTC.

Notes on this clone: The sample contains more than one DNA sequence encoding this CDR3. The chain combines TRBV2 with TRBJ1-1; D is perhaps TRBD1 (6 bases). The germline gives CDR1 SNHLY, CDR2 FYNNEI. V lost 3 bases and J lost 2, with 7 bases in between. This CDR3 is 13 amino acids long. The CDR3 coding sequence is TGTGCCAGCAGTGACAGGGGAAACACTGAAGCTTTCTTT. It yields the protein CASSDRGNTEAFF.

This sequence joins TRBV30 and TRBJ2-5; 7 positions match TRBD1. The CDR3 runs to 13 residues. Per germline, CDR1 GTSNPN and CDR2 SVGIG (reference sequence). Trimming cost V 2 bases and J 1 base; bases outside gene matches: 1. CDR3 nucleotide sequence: TGTGCCTGGAGTCGGGACAGCCAAGAGACCCAGTACTTC. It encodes CAWSRDSQETQYF.

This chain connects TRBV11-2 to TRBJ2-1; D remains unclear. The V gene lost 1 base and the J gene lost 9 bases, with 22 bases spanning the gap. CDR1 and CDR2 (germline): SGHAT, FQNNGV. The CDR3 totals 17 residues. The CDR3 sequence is CASSLASAKLTTVEQFF. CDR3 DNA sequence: TGTGCCAGCAGCTTAGCCTCTGCCAAACTAACTACTGTTGAGCAGTTCTTC.

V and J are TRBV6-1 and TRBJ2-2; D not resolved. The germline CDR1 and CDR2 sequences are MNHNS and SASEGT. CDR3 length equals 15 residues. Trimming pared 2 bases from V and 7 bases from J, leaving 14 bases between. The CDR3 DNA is TGTGCCAGCAGTGAAAGATCTAAGCTACACGGGGAGCTGTTTTTT. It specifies CASSERSKLHGELFF.

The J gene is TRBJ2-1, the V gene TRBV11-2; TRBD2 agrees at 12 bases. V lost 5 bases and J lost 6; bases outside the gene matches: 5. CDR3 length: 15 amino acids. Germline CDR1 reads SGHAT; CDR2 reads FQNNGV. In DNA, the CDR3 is TGTGCCAGCAGCCCGCCGGGACTAGCGGGCAATGAGCAGTTCTTC. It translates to CASSPPGLAGNEQFF.

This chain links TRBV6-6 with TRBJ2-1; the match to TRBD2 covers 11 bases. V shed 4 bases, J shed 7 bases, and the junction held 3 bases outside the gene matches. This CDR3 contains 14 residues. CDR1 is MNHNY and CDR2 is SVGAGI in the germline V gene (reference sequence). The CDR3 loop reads CASSLLAGVNEQFF. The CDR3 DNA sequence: TGTGCCAGCAGTTTACTAGCGGGAGTTAATGAGCAGTTCTTC.

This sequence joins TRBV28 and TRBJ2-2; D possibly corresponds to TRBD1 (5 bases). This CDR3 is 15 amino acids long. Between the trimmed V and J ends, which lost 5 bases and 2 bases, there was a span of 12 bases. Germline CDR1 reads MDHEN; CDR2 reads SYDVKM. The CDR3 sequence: CASSTSTANTGELFF. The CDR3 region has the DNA TGTGCCAGCAGTACCTCGACAGCTAACACCGGGGAGCTGTTTTTT.

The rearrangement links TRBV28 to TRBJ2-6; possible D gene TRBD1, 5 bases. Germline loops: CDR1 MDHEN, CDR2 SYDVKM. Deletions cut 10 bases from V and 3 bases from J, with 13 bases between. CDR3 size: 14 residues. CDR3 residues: CATTTRVGANVLTF. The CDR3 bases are TGTGCCACTACCACCAGGGTTGGGGCCAACGTCCTGACTTTC.

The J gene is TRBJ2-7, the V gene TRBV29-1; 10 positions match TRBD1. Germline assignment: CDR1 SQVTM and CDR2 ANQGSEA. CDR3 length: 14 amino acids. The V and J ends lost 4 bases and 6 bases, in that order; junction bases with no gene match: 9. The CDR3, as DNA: TGCAGCGTTGGTGGGGTTAGGACAGGGGGCGAGCAGTACTTC. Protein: CSVGGVRTGGEQYF.

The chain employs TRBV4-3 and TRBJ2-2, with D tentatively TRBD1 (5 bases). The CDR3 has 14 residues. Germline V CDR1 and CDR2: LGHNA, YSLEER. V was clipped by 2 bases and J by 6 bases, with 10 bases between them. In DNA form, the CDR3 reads TGCGCCAGCAGCCAATTAGGGGTTTCCGGGGAGCTGTTTTTT. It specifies CASSQLGVSGELFF.